A selection of T cell receptor beta chains follows, all from one sample in a study of blood T cell repertoires in COVID-19. Method: immunoSEQ multiplex PCR; TCRdb's copy keeps in-frame clones and lacks some. The repertoire consists of 150,000 to 170,000 clones, with 76% occurring once and the leading ten covering 3.7%. What was sequenced was peripheral blood. The receptor set was obtained from a woman at least 80 years old with acute or convalescent COVID-19. CDR3s include the opening cysteine and the closing phenylalanine or tryptophan. A D gene is named only where the DNA matches it firmly. Clone sizes are given selectively: once, few, many, or a class where the clone is expanded.

V	J	D	size	length	CDR3	DNA
TRBV18	TRBJ2-7	-	-	15	CASSPRFSGGYEQYF	TGTGCCAGCTCACCACGATTTAGCGGCGGCTACGAGCAGTACTTC
TRBV19	TRBJ1-2	-	-	14	CASSLAQGLRGYTF	TGTGCCAGTAGTCTCGCCCAGGGACTTCGGGGCTACACCTTC
TRBV11-3	TRBJ2-7	-	-	13	CASSRVQGYEQYF	TGTGCCAGCAGCCGAGTGCAGGGCTACGAGCAGTACTTC
TRBV3-1/TRBV3-2	TRBJ2-7	TRBD2	-	15	CASSSGGGLSYEQYF	TGTGCCAGCAGCTCGGGGGGGGGTCTTTCCTACGAGCAGTACTTC
TRBV29-1	TRBJ2-3	-	-	13	CSVRQSGTDTQYF	TGCAGCGTAAGACAGTCGGGCACAGATACGCAGTATTTT
TRBV13	TRBJ1-2	TRBD1	-	15	CASSLIQGAGYGYTF	TGTGCCAGCAGCTTAATACAGGGGGCTGGCTATGGCTACACCTTC
TRBV27	TRBJ2-1	TRBD1	-	14	CASSRGQGKGEQFF	TGTGCCAGCAGTCGAGGACAGGGGAAGGGCGAGCAGTTCTTC
TRBV23-1	TRBJ1-5	-	-	17	CASSQGGIPYSNQPQHF	TGCGCCAGCAGTCAGGGGGGGATTCCTTATAGCAATCAGCCCCAGCATTTT
TRBV5-1	TRBJ2-7	TRBD1	-	12	CASSLQGDEQYF	TGCGCCAGCAGTTTGCAGGGGGATGAGCAGTACTTC
TRBV9	TRBJ2-1	-	-	14	CASSGRGSYNEQFF	TGTGCCAGCAGCGGAAGGGGCTCATACAATGAGCAGTTCTTC
TRBV2	TRBJ2-7	TRBD2	-	16	CASSKERGASLYEQYF	TGTGCCAGCAGCAAGGAGCGGGGGGCATCTCTTTACGAGCAGTACTTC
TRBV15	TRBJ2-1	TRBD1	-	15	CATSIRQGSPNEQFF	TGTGCCACCAGCATCCGACAGGGAAGTCCCAATGAGCAGTTCTTC
TRBV5-1	TRBJ2-4	TRBD2	-	16	CASSFGTTLAKNIQYF	TGCGCCAGCAGCTTTGGGACTACACTAGCCAAAAACATTCAGTACTTC
TRBV12-3/TRBV12-4	TRBJ1-2	TRBD1	-	12	CASSSTGNGYTF	TGTGCCAGCAGTTCGACAGGGAATGGCTACACCTTC
TRBV29-1	TRBJ1-1	-	once	11	CSVAQGTEAFF	TGCAGCGTTGCCCAGGGGACTGAAGCTTTCTTT
TRBV5-1	TRBJ1-1	-	once	15	CASSLDRVGDTEAFF	TGCGCCAGCAGCTTGGACAGGGTAGGGGACACTGAAGCTTTCTTT
TRBV7-3	TRBJ2-3	-	-	16	CASSLTRNPSTDTQYF	TGTGCCAGCAGCTTAACGCGAAATCCTTCCACAGATACGCAGTATTTT
TRBV6-5	TRBJ2-4	-	-	15	CASSYAQGSENIQYF	TGTGCCAGCAGTTACGCACAGGGTTCCGAAAACATTCAGTACTTC
TRBV7-9	TRBJ2-2	TRBD2	-	12	CVIRTSPGELFF	TGTGTAATAAGGACTAGTCCCGGGGAGCTGTTTTTT
TRBV6-5	TRBJ1-5	-	-	13	CASLPTGNQPQHF	TGTGCCAGCTTACCGACGGGGAATCAGCCCCAGCATTTT
TRBV7-2	TRBJ1-5	TRBD1	-	15	CASSLGSGTEKPQHF	TGTGCCAGCAGCTTGGGCTCCGGGACAGAAAAGCCCCAGCATTTT
TRBV9	TRBJ2-6	-	-	15	CASSVGGVGANVLTF	TGTGCCAGCAGCGTAGGCGGGGTCGGGGCCAACGTCCTGACTTTC
TRBV5-5	TRBJ2-2	TRBD1	-	18	CASRKYGQGLANTGELFF	TGTGCCAGCAGAAAATATGGACAGGGTTTGGCGAACACCGGGGAGCTGTTTTTT
TRBV5-6	TRBJ2-7	-	-	11	CASSLGLLQYF	TGTGCCAGCAGCTTGGGACTTTTGCAGTACTTC
TRBV28	TRBJ1-4	TRBD1	-	14	CASSSDRGLEKLFF	TGTGCCAGCAGTTCGGACAGGGGGCTCGAAAAACTGTTTTTT
TRBV2	TRBJ1-1	-	few	13	CASMADLNTEAFF	TGTGCCAGCATGGCAGATTTGAACACTGAAGCTTTCTTT
TRBV5-1	TRBJ2-7	TRBD2	-	14	CASSLDSGAYEQYF	TGCGCCAGCAGCTTGGATAGCGGGGCCTACGAGCAGTACTTC
TRBV5-1	TRBJ2-3	TRBD1	-	15	CASSSGTGLVDTQYF	TGCGCCAGCAGCTCCGGGACAGGGTTGGTAGATACGCAGTATTTT
TRBV19	TRBJ1-5	-	-	14	CASSIGGQNQPQHF	TGTGCCAGTAGTATCGGGGGTCAAAATCAGCCCCAGCATTTT
TRBV30	TRBJ1-1	TRBD1	-	13	CAWSVRGDSEAFF	TGTGCCTGGAGTGTAAGAGGGGACAGTGAAGCTTTCTTT
TRBV20-1	TRBJ1-1	-	-	14	CSASGPGMNTEAFF	TGCAGTGCTAGTGGGCCAGGGATGAACACTGAAGCTTTCTTT
TRBV5-1	TRBJ1-1	-	-	14	CASSLWLRGTEAFF	TGCGCCAGCAGCTTGTGGCTCCGGGGCACTGAAGCTTTCTTT
TRBV19	TRBJ2-5	TRBD1	-	13	CASSMTGKETQYF	TGTGCCAGTAGTATGACAGGGAAAGAGACCCAGTACTTC
TRBV2	TRBJ2-1	-	-	12	CASHGTYNEQFF	TGTGCCAGTCACGGGACTTACAATGAGCAGTTCTTC
TRBV5-6	TRBJ2-2	TRBD2	-	15	CASSRLAENTGELFF	TGTGCCAGCAGCAGACTAGCGGAAAACACCGGGGAGCTGTTTTTT
TRBV7-9	TRBJ1-4	-	-	14	CASRRRGDYEKLFF	TGTGCCAGCAGACGCAGGGGCGACTACGAAAAACTGTTTTTT